The source of this TCR beta chain is a study of T cell repertoires in cytomegalovirus infection. Trimming removed 4 bases from V and 4 bases from J, with 11 bases in between. Germline lookup yields CDR1 SGHAT and CDR2 FQNNGV. This CDR3 has 15 residues. Using its own MiXCR run on the reads, TCRdb lists one record per CDR3 protein. Of over 95,000 distinct CDR3 sequences listed, more than 30% are singletons. To note about this clonotype: Its antigen is not identified.

This chain uses TRBV11-2 with TRBJ2-6, with D perhaps TRBD1 (5 bases). The specimen comprised CD8+ T cells from cultured PBMCs, sampled from culture after CMV antigen stimulation. The sequence derives from a human donor in good health (CMV status not recorded). Some clones in this sample may be carry-over from other donors' samples. CDR3 in amino acids: CASSSQGTGANVLTF. The CDR3 region has the DNA TGTGCCAGCAGCTCCCAGGGAACGGGGGCCAACGTCCTGACTTTC.